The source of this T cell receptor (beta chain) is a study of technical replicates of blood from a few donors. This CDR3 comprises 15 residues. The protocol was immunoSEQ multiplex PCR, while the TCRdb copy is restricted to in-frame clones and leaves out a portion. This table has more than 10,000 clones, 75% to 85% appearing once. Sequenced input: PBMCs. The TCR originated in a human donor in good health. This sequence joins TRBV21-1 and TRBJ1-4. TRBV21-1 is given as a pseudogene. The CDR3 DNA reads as TGTGCCAGCAGTAAAGCGGGGGGTAGGGAGGAAAAACTGTTTTTT. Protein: CASSKAGGREEKLFF.